Shown below are 8 T cell receptor beta chains from a single sample sequenced in a study of cytomegalovirus exposure and HLA in healthy donors. This PCR relied on a set of 60 Vbeta primers and 13 Jbeta primers. Clones were sequenced by immunoSEQ multiplex PCR, and TCRdb holds only the in-frame ones, with some missing. There are over 150,000 clones in the sample; roughly two thirds occur only once, and around 4% lies in the top ten. Sequenced sample: PBMCs. These receptors came from a woman aged 18-29 years in good health and CMV-seropositive.

The V and J genes are TRBV30 and TRBJ1-5; 7 bases are a match to TRBD1. V trimming: 3 bases; J trimming: 6 bases; junction bases outside the gene matches: 5. Germline CDR1 GTSNPN, CDR2 SVGIG (reference sequence). This CDR3 spans 13 amino acids. Here the CDR3 reads CAWSDREGQPQHF. DNA of the CDR3: TGTGCCTGGAGCGACAGGGAAGGTCAGCCCCAGCATTTT. Drawing the rest from reference TRBV30 and TRBJ1-5, the complete variable domain is SQTIHQWPATLVQPVGSPLSLECTVEGTSNPNLYWYRQAAGRGLQLLFYSVGIGQISSEVPQNLSASRPQDRQFILSSKKLLLSDSGFYLCAWSDREGQPQHFGDGTRLSIL.

This clone was seen only once. This chain joins TRBV27 and TRBJ2-5; D is unclear. Germline V gene sequence: CDR1 MNHEY, CDR2 SMNVEV (reference sequence). This CDR3 contains 13 residues. The V gene lost 0 bases and the J gene lost 4 bases, with 6 bases spanning the gap. CDR3 in DNA: TGTGCCAGCAGTTTATCCTATCGAGAGACCCAGTACTTC. Amino acids: CASSLSYRETQYF.

This sequence joins TRBV5-1 and TRBJ2-5; unclear D gene. CDR1 SGHRS and CDR2 YFSETQ come from the germline V gene. Trimming removed 2 bases from V and 5 bases from J, with 7 bases in between. The CDR3 has 12 amino acids. CDR3 nucleotides: TGCGCCAGCAGCTTCTACGGGGAGACCCAGTACTTC. It translates to CASSFYGETQYF.

Regarding this clone: Mismatch with germline at one junction end may stem from a read error. Other DNA sequences in the same sample also yield this CDR3. The J gene is TRBJ1-6, the V gene TRBV15, with TRBD1 as a possible D gene (5 bases). The CDR3 sequence is 19 residues long. The germline V gene has CDR1 LNHNV and CDR2 YYDKDF (reference sequence). The CDR3 DNA follows: TGTGCCACCAGCAGAGATGCAGGGTACGGGAGCTCCTATAATTCCCCCCTCCACTTT. Its protein product is CATSRDAGYGSSYNSPLHF.

The chain uses TRBV4-1 and TRBJ2-2; D may be TRBD1 (6 bases). The CDR3 has 16 amino acids. V lost 3 bases and J lost 0, with 11 bases in between. Germline lookup yields CDR1 MGHRA and CDR2 YSYEKL. The CDR3 here is CASSQGEGANTGELFF. The CDR3 nucleotides are TGCGCCAGCAGCCAGGGCGAGGGGGCGAACACCGGGGAGCTGTTTTTT.

The J gene is TRBJ1-2, the V gene TRBV27, with TRBD1 matching 8 bases. The germline CDR1 and CDR2 sequences are MNHEY and SMNVEV (reference sequence). The CDR3 has 15 residues. After removal of 6 bases from V and 6 bases from J, the junction contained 12 bases not matched to a gene. The CDR3 spells CASRTSRDRLDGYTF. DNA for the CDR3: TGTGCCAGCAGGACCAGCCGGGACAGGCTCGATGGCTACACCTTC.

For the CDR3, the DNA is TGCGCCAGCAGTCAGTCGGACACGGACAATCAGCCCCAGCATTTT. Translating it yields CASSQSDTDNQPQHF. The chain joins TRBV23-1 to TRBJ1-5, with D maybe TRBD1 (5 bases). TRBV23-1 is an ORF, and what it does is uncertain. Trimming cost V 3 bases and J 3 bases, with 12 bases left between them. The CDR3 loop spans 15 amino acids.

The chain carries TRBV27 and TRBJ2-2, with D possibly TRBD1 on 6 matching bases. The CDR3 is 15 amino acids. V lost 6 bases and J lost 9, with 20 bases in between. Germline V gene data show CDR1 as MNHEY and CDR2 as SMNVEV (reference sequence). The CDR3 loop reads CASSYTGTEHRELFF. CDR3 in DNA: TGTGCCAGCAGCTATACAGGGACCGAACACCGGGAGCTGTTTTTT.